The T cell receptor beta chain described here comes from a study of PD-1 blockade in classical Hodgkin lymphoma. This CDR3 comprises 14 residues. Between the trimmed V and J ends, which lost 4 bases and 14 bases, there was a span of 18 bases. Looked up from germline, CDR1 is MNHEY and CDR2 is SVGAGI. Sequencing was performed with immunoSEQ multiplex PCR; in TCRdb, only in-frame clones are kept and a portion is missing. This table has 9,000 to 13,000 clones, around four fifths appearing once. All the patients suffered relapse after autologous stem cell transplantation, and brentuximab vedotin exposure differed. A remark on this clone: Antigen unknown.

Study observations and caveats: Significant TCR diversity gains by C4D1 occurred in CD4+ but not CD8+ cells. Partial responders and progressors had significantly lower baseline TCR diversity.

The genes are TRBV6-5 and TRBJ1-6; D may be TRBD1 (6 bases). Sequencing was performed on peripheral blood mononuclear cells (PBMCs), taken before the second cycle of nivolumab. The receptor was isolated from a human donor with classical Hodgkin lymphoma. The CDR3 spells CASSSYATGTSLHF. Written as DNA, the CDR3 is TGTGCCAGCAGTTCTTACGCCACAGGGACATCCCTCCACTTT.